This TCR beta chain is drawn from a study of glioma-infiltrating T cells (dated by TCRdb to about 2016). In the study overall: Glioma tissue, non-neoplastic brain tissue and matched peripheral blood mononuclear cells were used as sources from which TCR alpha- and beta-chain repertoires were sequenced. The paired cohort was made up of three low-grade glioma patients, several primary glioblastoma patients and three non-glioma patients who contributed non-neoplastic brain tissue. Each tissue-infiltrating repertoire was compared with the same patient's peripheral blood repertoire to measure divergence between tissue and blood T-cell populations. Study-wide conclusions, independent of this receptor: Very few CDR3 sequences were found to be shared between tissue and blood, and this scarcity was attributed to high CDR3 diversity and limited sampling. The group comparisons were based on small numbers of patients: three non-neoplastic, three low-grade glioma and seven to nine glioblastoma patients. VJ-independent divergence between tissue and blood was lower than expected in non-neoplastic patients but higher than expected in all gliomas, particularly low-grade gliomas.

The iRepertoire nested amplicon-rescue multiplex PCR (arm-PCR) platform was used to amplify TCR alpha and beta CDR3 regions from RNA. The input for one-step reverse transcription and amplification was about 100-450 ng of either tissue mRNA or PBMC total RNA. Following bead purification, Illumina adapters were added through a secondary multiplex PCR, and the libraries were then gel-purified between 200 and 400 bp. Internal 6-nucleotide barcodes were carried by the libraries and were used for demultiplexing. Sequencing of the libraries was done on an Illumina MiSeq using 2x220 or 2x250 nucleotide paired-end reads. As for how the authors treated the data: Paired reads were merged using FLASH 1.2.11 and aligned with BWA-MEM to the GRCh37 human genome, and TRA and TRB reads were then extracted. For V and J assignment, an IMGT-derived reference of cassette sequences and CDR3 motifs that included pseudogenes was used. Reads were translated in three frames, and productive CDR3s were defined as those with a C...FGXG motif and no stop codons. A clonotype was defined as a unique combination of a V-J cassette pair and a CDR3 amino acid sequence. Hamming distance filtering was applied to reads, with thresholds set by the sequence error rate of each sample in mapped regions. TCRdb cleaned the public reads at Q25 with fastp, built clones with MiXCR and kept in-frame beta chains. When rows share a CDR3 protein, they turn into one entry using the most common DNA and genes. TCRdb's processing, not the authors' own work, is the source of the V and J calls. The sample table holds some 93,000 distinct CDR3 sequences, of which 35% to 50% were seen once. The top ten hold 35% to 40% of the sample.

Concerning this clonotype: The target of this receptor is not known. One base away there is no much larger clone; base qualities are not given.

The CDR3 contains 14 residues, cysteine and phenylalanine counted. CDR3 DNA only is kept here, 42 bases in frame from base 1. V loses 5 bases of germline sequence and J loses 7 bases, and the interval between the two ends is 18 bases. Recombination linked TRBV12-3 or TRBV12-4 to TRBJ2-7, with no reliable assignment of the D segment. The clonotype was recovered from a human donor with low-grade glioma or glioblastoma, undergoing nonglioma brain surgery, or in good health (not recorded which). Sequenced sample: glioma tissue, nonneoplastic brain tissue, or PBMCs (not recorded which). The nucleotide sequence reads TGTGCCAGCAGTCAAGGACCCCCGACCAAAGAGCAGTACTTC. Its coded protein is CASSQGPPTKEQYF.